A selection of T cell receptor beta chains follows, all from one sample in a study of T cell responses to AZD1222 COVID-19 vaccine. Repertoires were generated with immunoSEQ multiplex PCR, while TCRdb's copy carries only in-frame clones and drops some. The data contain some 150,000 clones, 88% of them singletons. Source: peripheral blood, taken on day 0 of MenACWY control vaccination. These receptors all stem from an adult in good health. Each CDR3 is given with its conserved first and last residue.

v_gene: TRBV28
j_gene: TRBJ2-7
CDR3aa: CASRHPTGNHYEQYF

v_gene: TRBV11-3
j_gene: TRBJ2-2
CDR3aa: CASSQKLALGGNTGELFF

v_gene: TRBV6-5
j_gene: TRBJ2-2
CDR3aa: CGTWNLAFSGELFF

v_gene: TRBV19
j_gene: TRBJ2-2
CDR3aa: CASSATGSLAGELFF

v_gene: TRBV24-1
j_gene: TRBJ2-1
CDR3aa: CATSDVNRDRVSNEQFF

v_gene: TRBV5-1
j_gene: TRBJ1-6
CDR3aa: CASSLVPRPYGSPLHF

v_gene: TRBV30
j_gene: TRBJ1-5
CDR3aa: CAWSLRDDQPQHF

v_gene: TRBV6-2/TRBV6-3
j_gene: TRBJ2-3
CDR3aa: CASTPGPTDTQYF

v_gene: TRBV28
j_gene: TRBJ2-7
CDR3aa: CASTPQGRENEQYF

v_gene: TRBV5-1
j_gene: TRBJ1-1
CDR3aa: CASSTGQGTEAFF

v_gene: TRBV11-3
j_gene: TRBJ1-5
CDR3aa: CASSLSEGPQHF

v_gene: TRBV9
j_gene: TRBJ2-2
CDR3aa: CASSVVGGAGTGELFF

v_gene: TRBV28
j_gene: TRBJ1-5
CDR3aa: CASSLMAVGQPQHF

v_gene: TRBV4-2
j_gene: TRBJ1-1
CDR3aa: CASSRNGQFDEAFF

v_gene: TRBV9
j_gene: TRBJ2-1
CDR3aa: CASSVAGTLLGYNEQFF

v_gene: TRBV5-4
j_gene: TRBJ2-3
CDR3aa: CASSVRGTDTQYF

v_gene: TRBV3-1/TRBV3-2
j_gene: TRBJ2-7
CDR3aa: CASSQFQGVAYEQYF

v_gene: TRBV15
j_gene: TRBJ2-7
CDR3aa: CATSKHQGVYEQYF

v_gene: TRBV7-8
j_gene: TRBJ2-2
CDR3aa: CASSVRRVPPGELFF

v_gene: TRBV15
j_gene: TRBJ2-7
CDR3aa: CATSGRTGVNEQYF

v_gene: TRBV6-5
j_gene: TRBJ1-2
CDR3aa: CASSYGPLGWAGYTF

v_gene: TRBV5-1
j_gene: TRBJ2-5
CDR3aa: CASSRHTEETQYF

v_gene: TRBV7-2
j_gene: TRBJ1-2
CDR3aa: CASSFGGANYGYTF

v_gene: TRBV10-3
j_gene: TRBJ1-5
CDR3aa: CAISESGGGVNQPQHF

v_gene: TRBV24-1
j_gene: TRBJ1-1
CDR3aa: CATSGGQGRDTEAFF

v_gene: TRBV6-2/TRBV6-3
j_gene: TRBJ2-2
CDR3aa: CASSYPAGELFF

v_gene: TRBV6-5
j_gene: TRBJ1-1
CDR3aa: CASIEGNTEAFF

v_gene: TRBV5-1
j_gene: TRBJ2-3
CDR3aa: CASSSPMYTSGGVTDTQYF

v_gene: TRBV20-1
j_gene: TRBJ1-4
CDR3aa: CSATFSSGLFF

v_gene: TRBV20-1
j_gene: TRBJ1-4
CDR3aa: CSASVSTSTNEKLFF

v_gene: TRBV7-2
j_gene: TRBJ2-6
CDR3aa: CASSLALAGLLGGANVLTF